Included here is one T cell receptor beta chain sequence, with context. The antigen is not known. Here immunoSEQ multiplex PCR was the method, and the copy in TCRdb shows in-frame clones only, minus some. The sample lists some 15,000 clones, roughly 81% occurring once. The V and J ends lost 3 bases and 3 bases, in that order; junction bases with no gene match: 12. The CDR3 runs to 16 residues. Germline V gene data show CDR1 as SGDLS and CDR2 as YYNGEE. These data belong to a study of monozygotic twins with cystic fibrosis. Study-level points and caveats: No link emerged between shared CDR3 counts and age, concordance or severity. The repertoire was suggested to be naive-dominated, clonality median roughly 0.0093.

The sample consisted of blood. The sequence derives from a boy younger than 18 with cystic fibrosis. V gene TRBV9 combines with J gene TRBJ2-7, with 7 bases that match TRBD2. This CDR3 is CASSERGGAGYYEQYF. Written as DNA, the CDR3 is TGTGCCAGCAGCGAGCGGGGAGGGGCGGGGTACTACGAGCAGTACTTC.